The sequence of this T cell receptor (beta chain) was determined in a study of radiotherapy plus CTLA-4 blockade in lung cancer. The wider study: Objective responses were observed in 15% to 20% of patients, and disease control was achieved by approximately 34%.

This CDR3 region has 13 residues. V was shortened by 0 bases and J by 7 bases, with 9 bases between the two germline ends. Germline V lookup: CDR1 SGHAT, CDR2 FQNNGV. The study's findings and limits: How blood T cell clones changed early, along with interferon-beta, reportedly forecast response best. In blood, TCR clones derived from the tumor expanded after radiotherapy plus ipilimumab.

This clone was counted once. Its antigen is not identified. The table came from immunoSEQ multiplex PCR; TCRdb's copy has only in-frame clones and leaves some out. The sample lists about 48,000 clones; around 88% were seen once. The sequence was collected from a human donor with non-small cell lung cancer that progressed on radiotherapy plus ipilimumab. Some clones in this sample may be carry-over from other donors' samples. V usage is TRBV11-2 and J usage is TRBJ1-1; D is undetermined. The sample was peripheral blood, taken from a patient treated with radiotherapy plus ipilimumab. CDR3 in amino acids: CASSLDLRGEAFF. CDR3 in DNA: TGTGCCAGCAGCTTAGACCTGCGTGGTGAAGCTTTCTTT.